This T cell receptor (beta chain) is drawn from a study of Ad26.COV2.S vaccination and SARS-CoV-2 variants. As for the study in general: Donor got 5x10^10 or 1x10^11 viral particles of Ad26.COV2.S. General study results and limits: People who got the vaccine or the placebo had similar non-spike TCR breadth. Compared with placebo recipients, vaccine recipients had higher spike-specific TCR breadth.

Profiled with immunoSEQ multiplex PCR; TCRdb holds only in-frame clones, not every one. The data contain 380,000 or so clones, about 80% of them seen just once; the ten biggest clones take up about 7.1%. Treatment meaning: 15 to 20 received Ad26.COV2.S at low or high dose, single or two shots; 5 received placebo; per-sample allocation not given. Sampling was done on day 63 after the first vaccine or placebo injection. In Boston, the donor was an adult between 18-55 years of age. With regard to this clone: Its antigen is currently unknown.

Per the germline V gene, CDR1 is LNHDA and CDR2 is SQIVND (reference sequence). V was pared by 3 bases and J by 0 bases, with 7 bases between. The CDR3 length is 14 residues. This TCR was sampled from a person between 18 and 65 years old who received the Ad26.COV2.S COVID-19 vaccine or a placebo. This sample comprised peripheral blood, obtained in a trial of Ad26.COV2.S vaccine versus placebo. The chain uses TRBV19 and TRBJ2-3; D is unclear. The CDR3 DNA follows: TGTGCCAGTAGTATCAGCGCCAGCACAGATACGCAGTATTTT. Encoded protein: CASSISASTDTQYF.